This TCR beta chain was captured in a study of cytomegalovirus exposure and HLA in healthy donors. Study-level findings and limits: According to an earlier analysis, most TCR beta V segments yielded productive rearrangements about 87% or about 30% of the time. Cytomegalovirus status was reportedly diagnosed by the classifier with high sensitivity and specificity. 87-base-pair reads could not separate some V segments, including TRBV6-2 and TRBV6-3.

A note on this clone: Its antigen is as yet unknown.

This PCR relied on a set of 60 Vbeta primers and 13 Jbeta primers. Some clones are missing from TCRdb's copy, which holds only in-frame ones; the method was immunoSEQ multiplex PCR. The sample carries 35,000 to 50,000 clones, around 60% recorded once. V shed 1 base and J shed 4 bases, with 13 bases lying between them. CDR3 length equals 15 residues. The germline gives CDR1 LGHNT, CDR2 FRNRAP. This TCR came from a man in his 60s in good health and CMV-seropositive. This chain links TRBV12-5 with TRBJ2-5; no clear D. Sequences were obtained from PBMCs. CDR3 DNA sequence: TGTGCTAGTGGTTTGGCACTGACTGGCATAGAGACCCAGTACTTC. Its translation: CASGLALTGIETQYF.